This T cell receptor beta chain stems from a study of T-cell memory formation after mild COVID-19. One entry per CDR3 protein results from TCRdb running MiXCR on the 5' RACE reads. Among 250,000 to 350,000 distinct CDR3 sequences listed, roughly a fifth were seen once. What was sequenced was PBMCs or a T cell subset sorted from them (not recorded which). The TCR originated in a man between 18 and 35 years old who had mild COVID-19 (a few samples of this study predate the infection). Cell type and time point are not known.

CDR3 loop: CASSPGQGSNSPLHF. Here the CDR3 DNA reads TGTGCCAGCAGCCCCGGACAGGGGTCTAATTCACCCCTCCACTTT. The V and J genes are TRBV7-2 and TRBJ1-6; 9 nucleotides match TRBD1. The CDR3 contains 15 residues. J gave up 6 bases and V 5 bases, and 5 bases lay outside the gene matches. The germline V gene has CDR1 SGHTA and CDR2 FQGNSA.